Presented here are 30 T cell receptor beta chains from one specimen sequenced in a study of T cells after somatic rescue of genetic block. Assay used: immunoSEQ multiplex PCR; TCRdb lists only in-frame clones, some missing. The data hold about 70,000 clones, with around 90% observed a single time. Material: peripheral blood mononuclear cells (PBMCs). The receptors derive from a man in his forties.

The rearrangement uses TRBV5-1 and TRBJ2-7; 14 positions match TRBD2. V was pared by 0 bases and J by 4 bases, with 3 bases of the junction left unmatched. This CDR3 contains 16 residues. The germline V gene encodes CDR1 SGHRS and CDR2 YFSETQ. The CDR3 coding sequence is TGCGCCAGCAGCTTGGCGACTAGCGGGGGGGTATACGAGCAGTACTTC. Translated: CASSLATSGGVYEQYF.

The rearrangement uses TRBV19 and TRBJ2-1; 7 bases align to TRBD2. CDR1 is LNHDA, CDR2 SQIVND, per germline (reference sequence). The V and J ends lost 8 bases and 3 bases, in that order; junction bases with no gene match: 7. CDR3 length: 14 residues. The CDR3 sequence: CASSKQRDYNEQFF. The CDR3 nucleotides read TGTGCCAGTTCCAAACAGCGGGACTACAATGAGCAGTTCTTC.

This rearrangement joins TRBV7-2 to TRBJ2-3; D gene ambiguous. The CDR3 loop spans 14 amino acids. V was shortened by 1 base and J by 4 bases, with 9 bases between the two germline ends. Germline V gene data show CDR1 as SGHTA and CDR2 as FQGNSA. The CDR3 DNA reads TGTGCCAGCAGCTTAGGGTCCATTCCAGATACGCAGTATTTT. Amino acid sequence: CASSLGSIPDTQYF.

The gene calls are TRBV21-1 and TRBJ1-3. TRBV21-1 is labeled a pseudogene. CDR3 length equals 16 residues. The chain's CDR3 is CASSKLRRLAGNTIYF. CDR3 DNA: TGTGCCAGCAGCAAACTAAGGAGGCTTGCTGGAAACACCATATATTTT.

V is TRBV6-5 and J is TRBJ1-5; TRBD1 agrees at 8 bases. The CDR3 extends over 15 amino acids. Per the germline V gene, CDR1 is MNHEY and CDR2 is SVGAGI. The V segment lost 6 bases and the J segment 0 bases; nucleotides outside the gene matches: 4. CDR3 coding DNA: TGTGCCAGCAGCCCCGACAGGGGTAGCAATCAGCCCCAGCATTTT. Translation gives CASSPDRGSNQPQHF.

The chain has TRBV27 and TRBJ2-7; tentatively, D is TRBD2 (6 bases). V was shortened by 1 base and J by 2 bases, with 12 bases between the two germline ends. The CDR3 consists of 15 residues. The germline CDR1 and CDR2 sequences are MNHEY and SMNVEV (reference sequence). CDR3 residues: CASSLFMGGTYEQYF. CDR3 nucleotides: TGTGCCAGCAGTTTATTCATGGGGGGAACCTACGAGCAGTACTTC.

Only one count was recorded for this clone. The chain is built from TRBV18 and TRBJ1-1; weak D call: TRBD1 (5 bases). Trimming left V 2 bases short and J 8 bases short, with 12 bases between. CDR3 size: 13 residues. Germline-derived CDR1 and CDR2 are KGHSH and LQKENI. CDR3 sequence: CASSPVDKGEAFF. Written as DNA, the CDR3 is TGTGCCAGCTCACCAGTGGACAAAGGGGAAGCTTTCTTT. The complete variable domain, with remaining parts taken from reference TRBV18 and TRBJ1-1, reads NAGVMQNPRHLVRRRGQEARLRCSPMKGHSHVYWYRQLPEEGLKFMVYLQKENIIDESGMPKERFSAEFPKEGPSILRIQQVVRGDSAAYFCASSPVDKGEAFFGQGTRLTVV.

The sample holds one count of this clone. The chain links TRBV28 to TRBJ2-5; TRBD1 matches at 7 bases. The assigned J gene may be wrong: the sequence end matches TRBJ2-7 better. CDR3 length: 16 residues. The V gene's germline CDR1 is MDHEN and CDR2 SYDVKM. CDR3 DNA: TGTGCCAGCAGTCCGGCCGACAGGGTTTCCTCCTACGAGCAGTACTTC. This encodes CASSPADRVSSYEQYF.

The chain couples TRBV6-5 to TRBJ1-2, with D maybe TRBD1 (5 bases). CDR1 is MNHEY, CDR2 SVGAGI, per germline. V lost 0 bases, J lost 5 bases, and 13 bases lay in between. This CDR3 is 15 amino acids long. This CDR3 is CASSYSQGEGYGYTF. The CDR3, as DNA: TGTGCCAGCAGTTACTCCCAGGGCGAAGGATATGGCTACACCTTC.

The V gene is TRBV27, the J gene TRBJ2-3; D is uncertain. The germline V and J ends were trimmed by 6 bases and 0 bases, with 16 bases remaining between them. CDR3 length: 16 amino acids. Germline V CDR1 and CDR2: MNHEY, SMNVEV (reference sequence). CDR3: CASRGYFLTSTDTQYF. The CDR3 DNA reads as TGTGCCAGCAGGGGGTACTTCCTAACTAGCACAGATACGCAGTATTTT.

In this sample, this clone turned up once. This chain uses TRBV9 with TRBJ1-2, with 7 bases fitting TRBD1. CDR1 and CDR2 from the germline V gene are SGDLS and YYNGEE. With V trimmed by 4 bases and J by 2 bases, 14 bases remained unmatched. CDR3 length equals 17 residues. Here the CDR3 reads CASSLRPGRQGNYGYTF. The DNA for the CDR3 is TGTGCCAGCAGCCTACGCCCTGGGAGACAGGGAAACTATGGCTACACCTTC.

CDR3 residues: CASSLVPHASVATNEKLFF. The CDR3 DNA is TGTGCCAGCAGCTTAGTTCCCCACGCCTCAGTTGCAACTAATGAAAAACTGTTTTTT. The chain joins TRBV11-2 to TRBJ1-4; D gene unclear. Germline V CDR1 and CDR2: SGHAT, FQNNGV. The CDR3 has 19 residues. The V end lost 1 base, the J end lost 0 bases, and 18 bases lay between the germline ends.

The V call is TRBV18, the J call TRBJ1-5, with D possibly being TRBD1 (6 bases). Looked up from germline, CDR1 is KGHSH and CDR2 is LQKENI. The CDR3 has 14 amino acids. The V end was cut by 3 bases, the J end by 2 bases, with 8 bases between. The CDR3 loop reads CASSPRQGNQPQHF. In DNA, the CDR3 is TGTGCCAGCTCACCCCGACAGGGCAATCAGCCCCAGCATTTT.

The V and J genes are TRBV5-4 and TRBJ1-1; D might be TRBD1 (5 bases). The CDR3 contains 14 residues. The V and J ends lost 3 bases and 0 bases respectively, with 9 bases between them. Germline V gene data show CDR1 as SGHNT and CDR2 as YYREEE (reference sequence). The CDR3 protein is CASSWGGLNTEAFF. The CDR3 DNA sequence: TGTGCCAGCAGCTGGGGGGGGTTGAACACTGAAGCTTTCTTT.

The rearrangement joins TRBV6-6 to TRBJ1-4, with 9 bases aligning to TRBD1. This CDR3 has 14 amino acids. V was pared by 7 bases and J by 4 bases, with 4 bases of the junction left unmatched. Germline CDR1 and CDR2: MNHNY and SVGAGI (reference sequence). The CDR3 spells CASTMDRGNEKLFF. The DNA of the CDR3 is TGTGCCAGCACCATGGACAGGGGTAATGAAAAACTGTTTTTT.

V usage is TRBV5-5 and J usage is TRBJ1-1; D not certain. The CDR3 extends over 13 amino acids. The germline CDR1 and CDR2 sequences are SGHKS and YYEKEE (reference sequence). Trimming took 2 bases from V and 3 from J, leaving 8 bases between them. The CDR3 DNA sequence: TGTGCCAGCAGCTTCGGCGGGGACACTGAAGCTTTCTTT. It codes for CASSFGGDTEAFF.

V usage is TRBV4-3 and J usage is TRBJ2-7; weak D call: TRBD2 (5 bases). The CDR3 loop spans 14 amino acids. CDR1 is LGHNA, CDR2 YSLEER, per germline. Trimming cost V 2 bases and J 3 bases, with 11 bases left between them. Written as DNA, the CDR3 is TGCGCCAGCAGCCAAAGCCCCGGGATCTACGAGCAGTACTTC. Amino acids: CASSQSPGIYEQYF.

The rearrangement uses TRBV7-6 and TRBJ2-3; possible D gene TRBD1, 5 bases. This CDR3 is built from 13 residues. Germline V CDR1 and CDR2: SGHVS, FNYEAQ. V lost 5 bases, J lost 5 bases, and 11 bases lay in between. The chain's CDR3 is CASSPLTEDTQYF. Here the CDR3 DNA reads TGTGCCAGCAGCCCCCTGACAGAAGATACGCAGTATTTT.

The chain joins TRBV9 to TRBJ1-2, with 7 bases lining up with TRBD1. Germline V gene data show CDR1 as SGDLS and CDR2 as YYNGEE. With 3 bases clipped from V and 6 bases from J, the junction kept 5 bases outside the gene matches. CDR3 length equals 13 residues. The CDR3 DNA is TGTGCCAGCAGCGACCGGGACAGAGATGGCTACACCTTC. This sequence encodes CASSDRDRDGYTF.

This clone has just a few counts. The genes are TRBV7-9 and TRBJ1-5, with a weak D call TRBD1 (5 bases). Per germline, CDR1 SEHNR and CDR2 FQNEAQ (reference sequence). CDR3 length: 14 residues. V was trimmed by 5 bases and J by 1 base, leaving 9 bases between them. CDR3 nucleotides: TGTGCCAGCAGCCCGGAGGGGAGCAATCAGCCCCAGCATTTT. It specifies CASSPEGSNQPQHF.

This chain links TRBV15 with TRBJ1-4, with D unclear. Germline V gene lookup returns CDR1 LNHNV and CDR2 YYDKDF (reference sequence). This CDR3 region has 14 residues. V lost 3 bases, J lost 0 bases, and 5 bases lay in between. Here the CDR3 reads CATSSTSTNEKLFF. In DNA, the CDR3 is TGTGCCACCAGCAGTACCTCAACTAATGAAAAACTGTTTTTT.

The gene calls are TRBV19 and TRBJ2-3, with a tentative D call TRBD2 (5 bases). The V gene lost 1 base and the J gene lost 5 bases, with 7 bases spanning the gap. The CDR3 length is 13 residues. Germline V gives CDR1 LNHDA, CDR2 SQIVND (reference sequence). CDR3 sequence reads: CASSIAREDTQYF. The DNA of the CDR3 is TGTGCCAGTAGTATAGCGAGGGAAGATACGCAGTATTTT.

This chain links TRBV2 with TRBJ2-7, with 9 bases aligning to TRBD1. The CDR3 totals 14 residues. Germline CDR1 reads SNHLY; CDR2 reads FYNNEI. V was pared by 6 bases and J by 2 bases, with 5 bases of the junction left unmatched. The CDR3 coding sequence is TGTGCCAGCAGCACCGGGACAGGGACCTACGAGCAGTACTTC. Translating gives CASSTGTGTYEQYF.

The chain combines TRBV5-1 with TRBJ2-2, with TRBD2 identical over 10 bases. CDR3 length: 15 residues. J was trimmed by 0 bases and V by 7 bases; bases with no gene match: 3. The germline V gene encodes CDR1 SGHRS and CDR2 YFSETQ. This CDR3 reads CASHSGRSNTGELFF. The CDR3 DNA reads as TGCGCCAGCCATAGCGGGAGGTCGAACACCGGGGAGCTGTTTTTT.

The CDR3 DNA reads TGTGCCAGCAGCTTTAACGGACAGGGGAAATTGTTTTTT. Protein: CASSFNGQGKLFF. V gene TRBV5-5 combines with J gene TRBJ2-2; 9 nucleotides agree with TRBD1. The CDR3 is made up of 13 amino acids. Per germline, CDR1 SGHKS and CDR2 YYEKEE (reference sequence). V gave up 2 bases and J gave up 15 bases; unmatched junction bases: 8. The entire variable domain, with the rest obtained from reference TRBV5-5 and TRBJ2-2, is as follows: DAGVTQSPTHLIKTRGQQVTLRCSPISGHKSVSWYQQVLGQGPQFIFQYYEKEERGRGNFPDRFSARQFPNYSSELNVNALLLGDSALYLCASSFNGQGKLFFGEGSRLTVL.

The gene calls are TRBV2 and TRBJ2-5; 9 positions match TRBD2. The CDR3 is 14 residues long. CDR1 is SNHLY, CDR2 FYNNEI, per germline. The V segment lost 10 bases and the J segment 2 bases; nucleotides outside the gene matches: 8. The CDR3 reads CATRLLAGQETQYF. The DNA of the CDR3 is TGTGCCACCCGGTTGCTAGCGGGGCAAGAGACCCAGTACTTC. Full variable domain (rest looked up from reference TRBV2 and TRBJ2-5): EPEVTQTPSHQVTQMGQEVILRCVPISNHLYFYWYRQILGQKVEFLVSFYNNEISEKSEIFDDQFSVERPDGSNFTLKIRSTKLEDSAMYFCATRLLAGQETQYFGPGTRLLVL.

The V call is TRBV18, the J call TRBJ2-7, with D maybe TRBD2 (6 bases). Trimming removed 3 bases at V and 5 bases at J, with 17 bases between. This CDR3 contains 15 residues. Germline loops: CDR1 KGHSH, CDR2 LQKENI. CDR3 nucleotide sequence: TGTGCCAGCTCACCCGAGCGCCGGGAGAAGCACGAGCAGTACTTC. Translation gives CASSPERREKHEQYF.

Concerning this clone itself: An end of the junction differs from the germline gene, which may be a read error. The V call is TRBV7-2, the J call TRBJ2-5, with D perhaps matching TRBD1 (5 bases). CDR1 and CDR2 from the germline V gene are SGHTA and FQGNSA. The CDR3 is 13 amino acids. The CDR3 is CASSLAGPGPADF. The CDR3 DNA follows: TGTGCCAGCAGCTTAGCGGGGCCAGGGCCCGCGGACTTC. The whole variable domain, filled in from reference TRBV7-2 and TRBJ2-5, reads GAGVSQSPSNKVTEKGKDVELRCDPISGHTALYWYRQSLGQGLEFLIYFQGNSAPDKSGLPSDRFSAERTGGSVSTLTIQRTQQEDSAVYLCASSLAGPGPADFGPGTRLLVL.

The chain couples TRBV19 to TRBJ1-6; D gene ambiguous. Germline V gene sequence: CDR1 LNHDA, CDR2 SQIVND (reference sequence). Trimming stripped 4 bases from V and 6 bases from J, with 19 bases between. This CDR3 has 17 residues. The CDR3 coding sequence is TGTGCCAGTAGTACTAGTCGTTCCCGGACGCTTAATTCACCCCTCCACTTT. Its translation is CASSTSRSRTLNSPLHF.

The V and J genes are TRBV5-6 and TRBJ2-7; 8 nucleotides agree with TRBD1. Trimming cost V 2 bases and J 0 bases; bases outside gene matches: 4. Germline lookup yields CDR1 SGHDT and CDR2 YYEEEE. The CDR3 totals 15 residues. CDR3 DNA: TGTGCCAGCAGCTTTGCAGGGGGCGCCTCCTACGAGCAGTACTTC. Translating gives CASSFAGGASYEQYF.